Detailed here is one TCR beta chain. This clonotype was picked up many times. Its binding antigen is unknown. The record has no base qualities; no much larger clone is one base away. The data are from a study of T-cell reconstitution after alpha-beta-depleted transplantation in children (dated by TCRdb to the mid-2010s). General notes on the study: T-cell immune reconstitution after TCRalphabeta/CD19-depleted allogeneic hematopoietic cell transplantation in children was quantitatively tracked in the study by means of TCR repertoire profiling.

The sample's treatment or condition label, in plain terms: allogeneic hematopoietic cell transplantation with graft depleted of TCRalphabeta T cells and CD19 B cells. The transplant recipients were children given TCRalphabeta/CD19-depleted allogeneic hematopoietic cell grafts. The library was generated by PCR. Sequencing relied on an Illumina HiSeq 2500. TCR library preparation used molecular barcoding, with unique molecular identifiers applied to normalize quantification of the TCRbeta repertoire. The public sequencing data were trimmed at Q25 with fastp and processed into clonotypes with MiXCR by TCRdb, which kept only in-frame beta chains. CDR3 protein sequences are deduplicated, and each keeps its most common genes and DNA. This sample has hundreds of thousands of distinct CDR3 sequences in its table, and just under 8.5% of those were observed once. Approximately 6.3% of the sample belongs to the ten largest clones.

Study-wide conclusions, independent of this receptor: About two months after transplant, the apparently early recovery of alphabetaT-cell counts reportedly depended on just several hundred clones that had expanded rapidly and came from non-depleted graft cells. Over the following months the frequencies of hyperexpanded clones went down, and after one year T-cell counts and TCRbeta diversity were mostly credited to newly produced T cells. In some patients, high TCRbeta diversity at day 60 was attributed to recipient T cells and intrathymic progenitors that had survived conditioning.

Looking up the germline V gene yields CDR1 SQVTM and CDR2 ANQGSEA. Including cysteine and phenylalanine, the CDR3 has 13 amino acids. Only the CDR3 region is kept as DNA, spanning 39 bases read in frame from base 1. The germline ends are 8 bases apart after V is trimmed by 1 base and J by 2 bases. The source is a male patient aged 5 to 17 who had a stem cell transplant for acute lymphoblastic leukemia, so the T cells may come from the graft donor. The chain joins TRBV29-1 to TRBJ1-1, with the identity of the D gene unclear. This specimen was PBMCs, mostly from graft donor cells, taken 180 days after TCRalphabeta/CD19-depleted stem cell transplant. The sequenced DNA is TGCAGCGTTGAAGGTGGTGGAAACACTGAAGCTTTCTTT. It is translated as CSVEGGGNTEAFF.